This T cell receptor beta chain was observed in a study of T cell responses to AZD1222 COVID-19 vaccine. The CDR3 covers 11 residues. The V end was cut by 1 base, the J end by 5 bases, with 4 bases between. The V gene's germline CDR1 is SGHDT and CDR2 YYEEEE. The data were produced by immunoSEQ multiplex PCR, yet TCRdb's version contains in-frame clones alone and is incomplete. The sample shows 90,000 to 130,000 clones, roughly nine tenths of them seen only once. Source: peripheral blood, taken on day 0 of MenACWY control vaccination. The receptor was derived from an adult in good health. The rearrangement joins TRBV5-6 to TRBJ2-7, with unresolved D. CDR3 nucleotides: TGTGCCAGCAGCTTGTTCCACGAGCAGTACTTC. This sequence encodes CASSLFHEQYF. Combining the CDR3 with reference TRBV5-6 and TRBJ2-7 gives the whole variable domain DAGVTQSPTHLIKTRGQQVTLRCSPKSGHDTVSWYQQALGQGPQFIFQYYEEEERQRGNFPDRFSGHQFPNYSSELNVNALLLGDSALYLCASSLFHEQYFGPGTRLTVT.